Following are 13 T cell receptor beta chains from one sample sequenced in a study of T-cell reconstitution after alpha-beta-depleted transplantation in children listed by TCRdb under 2016. The intended sense of this specimen's treatment or condition label: allogeneic hematopoietic cell transplantation with graft depleted of TCRalphabeta T cells and CD19 B cells. Receptor amplification or capture employed PCR. TCRdb shows the sequencer as Illumina HiSeq 2500. To normalize quantification of the TCRbeta repertoire, the TCR libraries were built with molecular barcoding that relied on unique molecular identifiers. TCRdb ran its own pipeline on the public reads, namely fastp trimming at Q25 and MiXCR clone calling, and kept in-frame beta chains. For every CDR3 protein sequence, its rows merge into one entry that carries the most common genes and DNA. The sample table shows about 440,000 distinct CDR3 sequences, and 43% are seen once. In total, the top ten clones hold under 35% of the sample.

The material was PBMCs, obtained before TCRalphabeta/CD19-depleted stem cell transplant. These receptors were taken from a girl aged 2 to 9 with aplastic anemia, due to receive a stem cell transplant.

V is TRBV5-1 and J is TRBJ2-1; 9 positions match TRBD2. This CDR3 is 14 amino acids long. CDR1 and CDR2 from the germline V gene are SGHRS and YFSETQ. The V gene end was trimmed by 2 bases and the J gene end by 8 bases; junction bases not matched to a gene: 5. DNA for the CDR3: TGCGCCAGCAGCTTACCGGGACTAGCCTATGAGCAGTTCTTC. It codes for CASSLPGLAYEQFF.

This rearrangement joins TRBV5-4 to TRBJ2-1; D gene uncertain. CDR3 size: 15 residues. Germline values: CDR1 SGHNT, CDR2 YYREEE (reference sequence). V lost 5 bases and J 0 bases, leaving 12 bases between the germline ends. CDR3 protein: CASRIRGDSYNEQFF. CDR3 coding DNA: TGTGCCAGCAGAATCCGTGGGGACTCCTACAATGAGCAGTTCTTC.

The sample holds a few counts of this clonotype. V is TRBV6-2 or TRBV6-3 and J is TRBJ2-7; D is unclear. This CDR3 contains 14 residues. Germline V CDR1 and CDR2: MNHEY, SVGEGT. Trimming cost V 2 bases and J 6 bases, with 14 bases left between them. The CDR3 loop is CASSYGRARSEQYF. CDR3 coding DNA: TGTGCCAGCAGTTACGGACGAGCTCGCTCCGAGCAGTACTTC.

This clonotype showed up just a few times. This sequence joins TRBV20-1 and TRBJ2-7, with 7 bases aligning to TRBD1. CDR1 DFQATT and CDR2 SNEGSKA come from the germline V gene (reference sequence). This CDR3 has 14 amino acids. Trimming at V came to 3 bases and at J to 2 bases, leaving 7 bases not matched to a gene. The CDR3 DNA reads as TGCAGTGCTAGTAGGGGACAGAATGCCTACGAGCAGTACTTC. Encoded protein: CSASRGQNAYEQYF.

As to this clonotype: A much larger clone sits a single nucleotide away, making a read error possible. The chain joins TRBV7-6 to TRBJ2-2; D is unclear. V lost 1 base and J lost 2, with 11 bases in between. The germline V gene encodes CDR1 SGHVS and CDR2 FNYEAQ. This CDR3 has 16 amino acids. In nucleotides, the CDR3 is TGTGCCAGCAGCTTAGTACCTACGCTTAACACCGGGGAGCTGTTTTTT. It codes for CASSLVPTLNTGELFF.

This clonotype is deemed medium-sized. The V call is TRBV5-1, the J call TRBJ1-5; 9 bases align to TRBD1. J was trimmed by 5 bases and V by 0 bases; bases with no gene match: 0. Germline values: CDR1 SGHRS, CDR2 YFSETQ. The CDR3 totals 14 residues. The CDR3 region is CASSLGQGDQPQHF. In DNA, the CDR3 is TGCGCCAGCAGCTTGGGACAGGGGGATCAGCCCCAGCATTTT.

There are a few counts of this clonotype. V gene TRBV20-1 combines with J gene TRBJ2-5; 9 positions match TRBD2. The CDR3 is 14 amino acids. V shed 6 bases and J 5 bases; nucleotides not matched to a gene: 10. Germline-derived CDR1 and CDR2 are DFQATT and SNEGSKA (reference sequence). The CDR3 sequence is CSAQGGLAWETQYF. The DNA of the CDR3 is TGCAGTGCCCAGGGGGGACTAGCTTGGGAGACCCAGTACTTC.

This clonotype occurred a few times. The CDR3 coding sequence is TGTGCCAGCTCACCACCGGGGACTAGCGCTCCTGAGCAGTTCTTC. Translation: CASSPPGTSAPEQFF. This chain connects TRBV18 to TRBJ2-1; TRBD2 aligns across 10 bases. V lost 0 bases, J lost 9 bases, and 5 bases stayed unmatched. This CDR3 has 15 residues. The V gene's germline CDR1 is KGHSH and CDR2 LQKENI. The entire variable domain, with the rest obtained from reference TRBV18 and TRBJ2-1, is as follows: NAGVMQNPRHLVRRRGQEARLRCSPMKGHSHVYWYRQLPEEGLKFMVYLQKENIIDESGMPKERFSAEFPKEGPSILRIQQVVRGDSAAYFCASSPPGTSAPEQFFGPGTRLTVL.

This chain connects TRBV3-1 to TRBJ1-2; TRBD1 matches at 10 bases. The V gene's germline CDR1 is LGHDT and CDR2 YNNKEL (reference sequence). V trimming: 3 bases; J trimming: 14 bases; junction bases outside the gene matches: 15. CDR3 length: 15 amino acids. The chain's CDR3 is CASSQTDRGGSFNTF. The CDR3 coding sequence is TGTGCCAGCAGCCAGACGGACAGGGGGGGAAGTTTCAATACCTTC.

This clonotype was seen a handful of times. The chain uses TRBV20-1 and TRBJ2-1; D might be TRBD1 (6 bases). The length of the CDR3 is 13 residues. Trimming cost V 5 bases and J 7 bases, with 15 bases left between them. Germline assignment: CDR1 DFQATT and CDR2 SNEGSKA (reference sequence). CDR3 in amino acids: CSAFRGLGNEQFF. CDR3 nucleotides: TGCAGTGCTTTTAGGGGGTTAGGGAATGAGCAGTTCTTC.

This clonotype was counted between two and nine times. This chain links TRBV7-6 with TRBJ2-2; D is perhaps TRBD1 (6 bases). CDR1 SGHVS and CDR2 FNYEAQ come from the germline V gene. Trimming shortened V by 1 base and J by 6 bases, and 18 bases separated the two germline ends. The CDR3 runs to 17 residues. DNA of the CDR3: TGTGCCAGCAGCTTAGGAAGGACAGCTCGCGGGCCCGGGGAGCTGTTTTTT. This gives the protein CASSLGRTARGPGELFF.

The chain uses TRBV29-1 and TRBJ2-7; 7 nucleotides agree with TRBD2. This CDR3 region has 18 residues. V gave up 2 bases and J gave up 4 bases; unmatched junction bases: 20. Germline V gene data show CDR1 as SQVTM and CDR2 as ANQGSEA. CDR3 coding DNA: TGCAGCGTTGAATCGATTGGGAGGCGGGGCGGGAGAGGATACGAGCAGTACTTC. This sequence encodes CSVESIGRRGGRGYEQYF.

This chain uses TRBV20-1 with TRBJ2-7; a possible D gene is TRBD2 (5 bases). V lost 3 bases and J 4 bases, leaving 10 bases between the germline ends. The CDR3 loop spans 12 amino acids. Germline V CDR1 and CDR2: DFQATT, SNEGSKA (reference sequence). In nucleotides, the CDR3 is TGCAGTGCTAGGGGCAGGAGGTACGAGCAGTACTTC. The encoded protein is CSARGRRYEQYF.